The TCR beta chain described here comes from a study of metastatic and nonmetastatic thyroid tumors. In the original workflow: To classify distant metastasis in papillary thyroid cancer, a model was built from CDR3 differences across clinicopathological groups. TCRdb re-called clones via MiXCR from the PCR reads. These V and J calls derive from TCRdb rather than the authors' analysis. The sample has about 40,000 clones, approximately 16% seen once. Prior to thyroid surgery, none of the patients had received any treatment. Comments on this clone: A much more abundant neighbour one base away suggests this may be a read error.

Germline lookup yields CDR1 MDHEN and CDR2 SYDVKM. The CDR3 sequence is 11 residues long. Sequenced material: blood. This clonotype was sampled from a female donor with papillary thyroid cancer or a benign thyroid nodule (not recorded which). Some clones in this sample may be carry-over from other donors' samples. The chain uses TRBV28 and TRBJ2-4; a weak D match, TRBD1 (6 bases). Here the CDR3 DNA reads TGTGCCGGCAGTTTGGCAGGGGTTCAGTACTTC. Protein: CAGSLAGVQYF.